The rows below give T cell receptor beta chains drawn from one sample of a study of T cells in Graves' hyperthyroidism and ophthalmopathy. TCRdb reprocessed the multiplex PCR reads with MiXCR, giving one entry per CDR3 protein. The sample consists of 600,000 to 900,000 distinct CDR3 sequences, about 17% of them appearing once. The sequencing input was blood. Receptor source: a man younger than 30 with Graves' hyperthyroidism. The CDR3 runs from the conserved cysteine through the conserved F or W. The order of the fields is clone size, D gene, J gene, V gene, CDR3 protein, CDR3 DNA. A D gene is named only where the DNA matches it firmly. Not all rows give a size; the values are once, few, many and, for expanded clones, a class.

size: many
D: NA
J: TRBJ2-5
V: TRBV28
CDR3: CASSVLGGRRETQYF
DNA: TGTGCCAGCAGTGTTCTCGGCGGCCGGAGGGAGACCCAGTACTTC

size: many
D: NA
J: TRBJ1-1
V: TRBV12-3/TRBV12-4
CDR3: CASSRIGQNTEAFF
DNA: TGTGCCAGCAGTCGAATTGGACAGAACACTGAAGCTTTCTTT

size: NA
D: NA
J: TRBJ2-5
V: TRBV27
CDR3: CASSLRRWETQYF
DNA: TGTGCCAGCAGTTTACGTCGGTGGGAGACCCAGTACTTC

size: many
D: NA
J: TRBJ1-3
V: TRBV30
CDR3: CAWARTFAGNTIYF
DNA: TGTGCCTGGGCCCGGACGTTTGCTGGAAACACCATATATTTT

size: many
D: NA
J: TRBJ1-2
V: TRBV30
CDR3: CAWSVLGTYGYTF
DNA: TGTGCCTGGAGTGTCCTAGGGACCTATGGCTACACCTTC

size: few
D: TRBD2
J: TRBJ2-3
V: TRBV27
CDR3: CASSFRTRFTDTQYF
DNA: TGTGCCAGCAGTTTCCGGACTAGATTTACAGATACGCAGTATTTT

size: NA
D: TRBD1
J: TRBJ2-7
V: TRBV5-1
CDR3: CASSLAESGTGYEQYF
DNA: TGCGCCAGCAGCTTGGCTGAATCCGGGACAGGCTACGAGCAGTACTTC

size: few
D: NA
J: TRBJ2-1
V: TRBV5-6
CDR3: CASSTLGISYNEQFF
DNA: TGTGCCAGCAGCACACTTGGGATCTCCTACAATGAGCAGTTCTTC

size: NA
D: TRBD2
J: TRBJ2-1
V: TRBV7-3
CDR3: CASSLSGLAGAYNEQFF
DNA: TGTGCCAGCAGCTTAAGTGGTCTAGCGGGAGCCTACAATGAGCAGTTCTTC

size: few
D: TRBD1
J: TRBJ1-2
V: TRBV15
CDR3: CATSSDSWGGGNGYTF
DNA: TGTGCCACCAGCAGCGACTCCTGGGGAGGGGGCAACGGCTACACCTTC

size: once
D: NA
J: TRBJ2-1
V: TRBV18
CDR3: CASSPPRMEKSSYNEQFF
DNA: TGTGCCAGCTCACCACCGCGGATGGAGAAAAGCTCCTACAATGAGCAGTTCTTC

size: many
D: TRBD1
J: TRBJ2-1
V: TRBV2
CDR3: CASSYRGPLYNEQFF
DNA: TGTGCCAGCAGTTACAGGGGTCCCCTATACAATGAGCAGTTCTTC

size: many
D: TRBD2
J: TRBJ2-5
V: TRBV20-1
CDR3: CSARGLAGEEETQYF
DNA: TGCAGTGCTAGAGGACTAGCGGGAGAAGAAGAGACCCAGTACTTC

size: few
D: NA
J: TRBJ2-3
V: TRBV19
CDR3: CASSIAGASGSTDTQYF
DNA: TGTGCCAGTAGTATAGCGGGGGCTAGCGGAAGCACAGATACGCAGTATTTT

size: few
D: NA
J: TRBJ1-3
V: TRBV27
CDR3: CASPTPQKPSGGGNTIYF
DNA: TGTGCCAGCCCCACTCCTCAAAAACCTAGTGGAGGTGGAAACACCATATATTTT

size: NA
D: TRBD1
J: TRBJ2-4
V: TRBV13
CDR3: CASSSGTDVDIQYF
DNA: TGTGCCAGCTCATCCGGGACAGATGTGGACATTCAGTACTTC

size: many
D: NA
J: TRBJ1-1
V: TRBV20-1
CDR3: CSARDIVNTEAFF
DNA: TGCAGTGCTAGAGATATAGTAAACACTGAAGCTTTCTTT